The 3 T cell receptor beta chains reported below all come from one sample, sequenced in a study of cytomegalovirus exposure and HLA in healthy donors. The primer mix had 60 Vbeta and 13 Jbeta primers. Sequencing was performed with immunoSEQ multiplex PCR; in TCRdb, only in-frame clones are kept and a portion is missing. The table has fewer than 80,000 clones, more than 70% seen once. The sequenced material came from PBMCs. The receptors were sampled from a man between 50 and 59 years old in good health and CMV-seropositive.

The V gene is TRBV28, the J gene TRBJ1-5; 9 positions agree with TRBD1. With V trimmed by 6 bases and J by 2 bases, 11 bases remained unmatched. Looked up from germline, CDR1 is MDHEN and CDR2 is SYDVKM. CDR3 length equals 17 residues. This CDR3 is CASSSGTGLGGNQPQHF. CDR3 DNA sequence: TGTGCCAGCAGCTCGGGGACAGGGTTGGGAGGCAATCAGCCCCAGCATTTT.

This clone was detected only a few times. The chain uses TRBV7-8 and TRBJ1-6; D is possibly TRBD1 (5 bases). This CDR3 is built from 17 residues. V gave up 1 base and J gave up 0 bases, with 10 bases separating them. Germline values: CDR1 SGHVS, CDR2 FQNEAQ. CDR3 sequence: CASSLVGPSSYNSPLHF. CDR3 sequence (DNA): TGTGCCAGCAGCTTAGTGGGGCCGAGCTCCTATAATTCACCCCTCCACTTT.

The chain has TRBV30 and TRBJ2-7; 13 bases line up with TRBD2. The CDR3 consists of 17 residues. CDR1 is GTSNPN and CDR2 is SVGIG in the germline V gene (reference sequence). The ends lost 3 bases at V and 3 bases at J; junction bases unmatched: 11. CDR3 sequence reads: CAWSFFRTSGRYYEQYF. The CDR3 bases are TGTGCCTGGAGCTTTTTTAGGACTAGCGGGAGATACTACGAGCAGTACTTC.